The sequence of this T cell receptor beta chain was determined in a study of shared clonotypes between healthy human individuals (dated by TCRdb to the early 2020s). About the full investigation: A couple of women and a few men aged 18 to 49 years were included in the cohort. Between about 0.8 and 9 billion PBMCs per donor were obtained by leukapheresis. To increase sequencing depth and limit assay-specific biases, TCR repertoire library preparation and sequencing were carried out by different laboratories using diverse techniques. The study deeply sequenced blood TCR repertoires of about 5 healthy adults to estimate repertoire size and the extent of clonotype sharing between individuals. For each donor, CD4 naive and CD4 memory were each run on three plates, CD8 naive on two plates, and CD8 memory on one plate. Summary of the overall study and its limitations: Naive subsets generally had larger estimated clonotype richness than memory subsets did. Higher generation probabilities were observed for clonotypes shared by all four sorted-subset donors than for non-shared clonotypes. Pairwise subsampling indicated that sequencing depth was expected to affect the degree of clonotype sharing among donors. Even with the large sequencing depth, rarefaction of the sorted-subset datasets indicated that sequencing was incomplete. Because the study included only a small number of donors, the genetic and exposure-history diversity represented was limited. Across a handful of donors, 5% to 6% of naive CD4, approximately 3.6% of naive CD8, approximately 2.5% of memory CD4, and over 0.35% of memory CD8 clonotypes were shared. Sampling was restricted to blood, and TCR repertoires in tissues likely differ from the TCR repertoires found in blood.

Using the deep immunoSEQ assay, TCR CDR3 regions were amplified from genomic DNA by multiplex PCR. Extracted genomic DNA from each cell subset was distributed evenly across all wells of several immunoSEQ 96-well plates, and each plate was treated as a replicate. For sorted subsets, roughly 200 ng of genomic DNA, equivalent to tens of thousands of T cell genomes, went into each replicate PCR. Purified libraries were measured with a Qubit 3.0 fluorometer, size-checked on a Bioanalyzer 2100, and measured again with the KAPA Library Quantification kit. Every immunoSEQ 96-well plate was sequenced on a separate single-read 150-cycle Illumina NextSeq 550 flow cell. The paper's data handling went like this. The immunoSEQ output contained only junctional sequences without quality scores, so filtering could not match that applied to full-length reads. To assign V/J genes and CDR3, sequences were annotated using PyIR, a Python wrapper for IgBLAST v1.9, with IMGT germline references. Reads were filtered out if the reads had weak V/J assignments (E-value above 1e-6), no CDR3, stop codons, out-of-frame junctions, or ambiguous translated residues. V3J clonotypes were defined by identical inferred V gene, J gene, and CDR3 amino acid sequence. To compute the percentage overlap between repertoires, the number of shared unique clonotypes was divided by the size of the smaller repertoire. Repertoire richness was assessed with RTK rarefaction, the Chao1 estimator, and Recon v2.1 estimates of unobserved clonotypes. Generation probabilities for all TCRbeta clonotypes obtained by the gDNA method from a handful of donors were computed using OLGA. TCRdb retrieved this table from immuneACCESS and kept in-frame rearrangements only. Not all clones are present; in checked studies, unresolved V genes account for under half, and no reason is known for the remainder. D and trimming come from the DNA, and the V and J calls and clone size come from that table. A total of approximately 2.4 million clones appear in this sample, almost 96% of them only once. 0.13% of the sample is taken by the ten largest.

Here V drops 4 bases and J drops 8 bases, and the junction holds 9 bases not matched to any gene. Measured from the cysteine to the phenylalanine, the CDR3 is 14 residues long. The CDR3 DNA has 42 bases and is translated from base 1. The germline V gene (reference sequence) sets CDR1 to SGHNT and CDR2 to YYREEE. To note about this clone: No antigen is known for it. The input lacks base qualities; no much larger clone sits a single base away.

Healthy HIV-negative adults with no recently reported acute infections or vaccinations were included as donors. All donors were Caucasian adults living in Nashville, Tennessee, USA. CD4+ T cells were enriched through magnetic negative selection, after which naive cells were positively selected on CD45RA and the remaining negative fraction served as the memory subset. Blood was collected by leukapheresis, and PBMCs were isolated by Ficoll-Histopaque density gradient centrifugation and then cryopreserved in liquid nitrogen vapor phase. Analytical flow cytometry was used to check the purity and quantity of every magnetically sorted T cell population. Each sorted fraction had its genomic DNA isolated and then quantified by UV absorbance on a Nanodrop 2000c.

Sequenced sample: naive CD4+ T cells sorted from blood. The cell subset or site label corresponds to: CD45RA+ positively selected. The source is a man aged 18 to 35 in good health. In this chain, TRBV5-4 is recombined with TRBJ2-1; 7 bases in the middle match TRBD2. CDR3 protein: CASSGDAGADEQFF. The sequenced DNA is TGTGCCAGCAGCGGCGATGCGGGAGCGGATGAGCAGTTCTTC.